The 5 T cell receptor beta chains below were found in one sample sequenced in a study of shared clonotypes between healthy human individuals. Naive CD8 cells comprised CD45RO-negative, CCR7-positively selected cells, excluding terminally differentiated effector memory CD45RA+ cells. Measured with immunoSEQ multiplex PCR; TCRdb has only the in-frame clones, and not every one. The sample holds approximately 1.9 million clones, around 93% seen once. The sequencing input was naive CD8+ T cells from PBMCs. The receptors originated from a young man in good health. Some clones in this sample may be carry-over from other donors' samples.

On this clone: At the DNA level, this CDR3 is encoded by other sequences in the same sample as well. The chain recombines TRBV5-1 with TRBJ2-1, with D possibly being TRBD1 (6 bases). The CDR3 length is 11 residues. CDR1 and CDR2 (germline): SGHRS, YFSETQ. Trimming pared 2 bases from V and 10 bases from J, leaving 7 bases between. The CDR3 bases are TGCGCCAGCAGCTTAGGGACAGAGCAGTTCTTC. This codes for CASSLGTEQFF. Combining the CDR3 with reference TRBV5-1 and TRBJ2-1 gives the whole variable domain KAGVTQTPRYLIKTRGQQVTLSCSPISGHRSVSWYQQTPGQGLQFLFEYFSETQRNKGNFPGRFSGRQFSNSRSEMNVSTLELGDSALYLCASSLGTEQFFGPGTRLTVL.

The chain couples TRBV25-1 to TRBJ2-2; D is undetermined. V lost 5 bases and J lost 4, with 11 bases in between. The CDR3 is 14 amino acids. CDR1 and CDR2 from the germline V gene are MGHDK and SYGVNS. CDR3 sequence (DNA): TGTGCCAGCAGTTTGGGGTCGAGCACCGGGGAGCTGTTTTTT. Translation: CASSLGSSTGELFF. The entire variable domain, with the rest obtained from reference TRBV25-1 and TRBJ2-2, is as follows: EADIYQTPRYLVIGTGKKITLECSQTMGHDKMYWYQQDPGMELHLIHYSYGVNSTEKGDLSSESTVSRIRTEHFPLTLESARPSHTSQYLCASSLGSSTGELFFGEGSRLTVL.

This sequence joins TRBV7-9 and TRBJ1-2, with 7 bases fitting TRBD1. Trimming cost V 6 bases and J 5 bases; bases outside gene matches: 9. CDR1 and CDR2 (germline): SEHNR, FQNEAQ (reference sequence). The CDR3 covers 14 residues. This CDR3 is CASRTGTEKYGYTF. Written as DNA, the CDR3 is TGTGCCAGCAGGACCGGGACAGAAAAATATGGCTACACCTTC.

The V and J genes are TRBV6-5 and TRBJ2-7; D possibly corresponds to TRBD2 (7 bases). V was trimmed by 3 bases and J by 1 base, leaving 13 bases between them. CDR1 and CDR2 from the germline V gene are MNHEY and SVGAGI. The CDR3 sequence is 15 residues long. The CDR3 loop is CASSYGGARSYEQYF. The CDR3 nucleotides read TGTGCCAGCAGTTATGGGGGGGCGCGGTCCTACGAGCAGTACTTC.

The J gene is TRBJ2-3, the V gene TRBV4-2, with TRBD2 as a possible D gene (5 bases). The CDR3 sequence is 15 residues long. The V end was cut by 1 base, the J end by 5 bases, with 13 bases between. The germline gives CDR1 LGHNA, CDR2 YNFKEQ. The CDR3 sequence is CASSQVGGIVDTQYF. CDR3 nucleotides: TGTGCCAGCAGCCAAGTCGGAGGTATCGTAGATACGCAGTATTTT.